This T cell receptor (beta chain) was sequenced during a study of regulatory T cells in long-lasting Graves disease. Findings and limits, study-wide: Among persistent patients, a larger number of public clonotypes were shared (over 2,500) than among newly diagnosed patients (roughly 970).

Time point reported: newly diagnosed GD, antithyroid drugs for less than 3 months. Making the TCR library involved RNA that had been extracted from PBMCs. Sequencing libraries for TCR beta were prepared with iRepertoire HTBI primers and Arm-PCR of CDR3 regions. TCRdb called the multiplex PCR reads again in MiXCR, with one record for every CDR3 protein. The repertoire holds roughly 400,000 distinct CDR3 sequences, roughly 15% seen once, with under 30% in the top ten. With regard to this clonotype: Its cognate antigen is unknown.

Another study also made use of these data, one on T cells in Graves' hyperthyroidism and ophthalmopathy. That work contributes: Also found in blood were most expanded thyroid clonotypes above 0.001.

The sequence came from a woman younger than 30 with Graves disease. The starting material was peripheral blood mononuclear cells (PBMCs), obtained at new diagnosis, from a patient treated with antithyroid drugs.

The CDR3 DNA sequence: TGCAGTGCTAGAGATCTACAGGGTCGTTCCCACGAGCAGTACTTC. Its protein is CSARDLQGRSHEQYF. The chain links TRBV20-1 to TRBJ2-7; D possibly corresponds to TRBD1 (6 bases). Deletions cut 0 bases from V and 5 bases from J, with 17 bases between. There are 15 residues in the CDR3. The germline V gene encodes CDR1 DFQATT and CDR2 SNEGSKA (reference sequence).